The rows below give T cell receptor beta chains drawn from one sample of a study of Ad26.COV2.S vaccination and SARS-CoV-2 variants. Profiled with immunoSEQ multiplex PCR; TCRdb holds only in-frame clones, not every one. Here the sample spans about 350,000 clones, about 88% being singletons. The sequencing here drew on peripheral blood, taken in a trial of Ad26.COV2.S vaccine versus placebo. The origin of the receptors is a person aged 18-60 years who received the Ad26.COV2.S COVID-19 vaccine or a placebo. Each CDR3 is given with its conserved first and last residue. D genes are given only for firm matches. Part of the rows lack a size; the others show once, few, many or a class for expanded clones.

V: TRBV6-5; J: TRBJ1-3; D: -; size: -; DNA: TGTGCCAGCAGTAGGACAGTCCACTCTGGAAACACCATATATTTT; CDR3: CASSRTVHSGNTIYF
V: TRBV6-1; J: TRBJ2-7; D: -; size: -; DNA: TGTGCCAGCAGTGACAGGGGATCCTACGAGCAGTACTTC; CDR3: CASSDRGSYEQYF
V: TRBV6-6; J: TRBJ1-2; D: -; size: -; DNA: TGTGCCAGCAGTTACATGGTCAGTTTCTATGGCTACACCTTC; CDR3: CASSYMVSFYGYTF
V: TRBV6-2/TRBV6-3; J: TRBJ2-7; D: -; size: -; DNA: TGTGCCAGCAGTTACTCTCATAGCTCAGGCGAGCAGTACTTC; CDR3: CASSYSHSSGEQYF
V: TRBV3-1/TRBV3-2; J: TRBJ1-5; D: TRBD1; size: few; DNA: TGTGCCAGCAGCGGACACAGGGGGCATTGTGGGATGGGCAATCAGCCCCAGCATTTT; CDR3: CASSGHRGHCGMGNQPQHF
V: TRBV11-2; J: TRBJ1-4; D: TRBD1; size: -; DNA: TGTGCCAGCAGCCCCGGACAGGCAACTAATGAAAAACTGTTTTTT; CDR3: CASSPGQATNEKLFF
V: TRBV28; J: TRBJ1-3; D: -; size: -; DNA: TGTGCCAGCAGTTTATCGGACAGACGCTCTGGAAACACCATATATTTT; CDR3: CASSLSDRRSGNTIYF
V: TRBV28; J: TRBJ2-7; D: -; size: -; DNA: TGTGCCAGCAGTTTAGAGGGCTACGAGCAGTACTTC; CDR3: CASSLEGYEQYF
V: TRBV24-1; J: TRBJ2-1; D: TRBD1; size: few; DNA: TGTGCCACCAGTGGACAGGGGACGAGCTCCTACAATGAGCAGTTCTTC; CDR3: CATSGQGTSSYNEQFF
V: TRBV6-5; J: TRBJ1-3; D: -; size: -; DNA: TGTGCCAGCAGCTCGTTTTCTGGAAACACCATATATTTT; CDR3: CASSSFSGNTIYF
V: TRBV5-1; J: TRBJ2-4; D: TRBD2; size: -; DNA: TGCGCCAGCAGCTCCCCCCGGGGGGGCATTCAGTACTTC; CDR3: CASSSPRGGIQYF
V: TRBV7-3; J: TRBJ2-3; D: -; size: -; DNA: TGTGCCAGCAGCCCCGGGAGCGGTACAGATACGCAGTATTTT; CDR3: CASSPGSGTDTQYF
V: TRBV28; J: TRBJ2-5; D: -; size: -; DNA: TGTGCCAGCAGTTTTCAACAAGAGACCCAGTACTTC; CDR3: CASSFQQETQYF
V: TRBV27; J: TRBJ2-7; D: -; size: -; DNA: TGTGCCAGCAGTTTGGCGGGAGAGCAGTACTTC; CDR3: CASSLAGEQYF
V: TRBV6-4; J: TRBJ2-2; D: -; size: few; DNA: TGTGCCAGCAGTGACAAGGATGGTTCCGGGGAGCTGTTTTTT; CDR3: CASSDKDGSGELFF
V: TRBV4-3; J: TRBJ1-4; D: -; size: -; DNA: TGCGCCAGCAGCCAGGAGGGCCCGACTAATGAAAAACTGTTTTTT; CDR3: CASSQEGPTNEKLFF
V: TRBV7-9; J: TRBJ1-3; D: -; size: -; DNA: TGTGCCCTTCCCCGCCCCGGTTCTGGAAACACCATATATTTT; CDR3: CALPRPGSGNTIYF
V: TRBV27; J: TRBJ1-5; D: -; size: -; DNA: TGTGCCAGCAGCAATCGATATCAGCCCCAGCATTTT; CDR3: CASSNRYQPQHF
V: TRBV28; J: TRBJ1-5; D: -; size: -; DNA: TGTGCCAGCAGTTTTAGGTATAGCAATCAGCCCCAGCATTTT; CDR3: CASSFRYSNQPQHF
V: TRBV4-1; J: TRBJ2-5; D: -; size: -; DNA: TGCGCCAGCAGCCAAGAAGGCAGGCTCGGGACCCAGTACTTC; CDR3: CASSQEGRLGTQYF
V: TRBV5-4; J: TRBJ2-3; D: -; size: -; DNA: TGTGCCAGCAGCTTGGGTGGCGGTAGCACAGATACGCAGTATTTT; CDR3: CASSLGGGSTDTQYF
V: TRBV11-2; J: TRBJ2-1; D: -; size: -; DNA: TGTGCCAGCAGCTTGGGGCCTGAGTGGCAGTTCTTC; CDR3: CASSLGPEWQFF
V: TRBV3-1/TRBV3-2; J: TRBJ1-2; D: -; size: -; DNA: TGTGCCAGCAGCCCTACCGGAGACGGGAACTATGGCTACACCTTC; CDR3: CASSPTGDGNYGYTF
V: TRBV21-1; J: TRBJ1-6; D: -; size: -; DNA: TGTGCCACTTTGGCAGGGCTTCGGGATTCACCCCTCCACTTT; CDR3: CATLAGLRDSPLHF
V: TRBV14; J: TRBJ2-3; D: -; size: -; DNA: TGTGCCAGCAGCCAAGATTGGAGGACAAGCACAGATACGCAGTATTTT; CDR3: CASSQDWRTSTDTQYF
V: TRBV7-2; J: TRBJ1-2; D: TRBD1; size: -; DNA: TGTGCCAGCAGCTTACCCGGCCAGGGGGCGCTGGGCTACACCTTC; CDR3: CASSLPGQGALGYTF
V: TRBV27; J: TRBJ2-5; D: -; size: -; DNA: TGTGCCAGCAGATTACAGTACCCCGCGAAGGAGACCCAGTACTTC; CDR3: CASRLQYPAKETQYF
V: TRBV30; J: TRBJ1-3; D: TRBD1; size: -; DNA: TGTGCCTGGAGCCCAGGGGGCGGAAACACCATATATTTT; CDR3: CAWSPGGGNTIYF
V: TRBV19; J: TRBJ1-1; D: TRBD1; size: -; DNA: TGTGCCAGTAGGAGACAGGGTATTCCTGAAGCTTTCTTT; CDR3: CASRRQGIPEAFF
V: TRBV27; J: TRBJ1-6; D: -; size: -; DNA: TGTGCCAGCAGTTTAACTTTCGGGCAGGTCCGTTCACCCCTCCACTTT; CDR3: CASSLTFGQVRSPLHF
V: TRBV12-3/TRBV12-4; J: TRBJ1-1; D: -; size: -; DNA: TGTGCCAGCAGTTTTCAAAGCAGCACTGAAGCTTTCTTT; CDR3: CASSFQSSTEAFF
V: TRBV7-3; J: TRBJ2-1; D: -; size: -; DNA: TGTGCCAGCAGCTCCTCTTTGGGGGGAGTCCCCTACAATGAGCAGTTCTTC; CDR3: CASSSSLGGVPYNEQFF
V: TRBV13; J: TRBJ2-7; D: -; size: -; DNA: TGTGCCAGCAGCCCCCGCGGAGGGATCCACGAGCAGTACTTC; CDR3: CASSPRGGIHEQYF
V: TRBV11-2; J: TRBJ1-2; D: -; size: -; DNA: TGTGCCAGCAGGGACGAAGTAGGGTCTGGAGGCTACACCTTC; CDR3: CASRDEVGSGGYTF
V: TRBV11-2; J: TRBJ2-3; D: TRBD2; size: -; DNA: TGTGCCAGCCACGGACTAGCGGGGCGCACAGATACGCAGTATTTT; CDR3: CASHGLAGRTDTQYF
V: TRBV7-8; J: TRBJ1-1; D: -; size: -; DNA: TGTGCCAGCAGCCCCGCCGGGTCAATGCATGAAGCTTTCTTT; CDR3: CASSPAGSMHEAFF
V: TRBV11-3; J: TRBJ2-7; D: -; size: -; DNA: TGTGCCAGCAGCTTCGCCCGGGGCCCCCTTTACGAGCAGTACTTC; CDR3: CASSFARGPLYEQYF
V: TRBV18; J: TRBJ1-2; D: TRBD1; size: -; DNA: TGTGCCAGCTCACCTAGGACAGGATTCTATGGCTACACCTTC; CDR3: CASSPRTGFYGYTF
V: TRBV30; J: TRBJ1-1; D: -; size: -; DNA: TGTGCCTGGAAAACGGGCAGGAACACTGAAGCTTTCTTT; CDR3: CAWKTGRNTEAFF
V: TRBV7-9; J: TRBJ1-5; D: -; size: -; DNA: TGTGCCAGCAGCTTATCACAGGGTAGCAATCAGCCCCAGCATTTT; CDR3: CASSLSQGSNQPQHF
V: TRBV21-1; J: TRBJ1-5; D: -; size: -; DNA: TGTGCCAGCAGCACGGACCGGGACAAACGACATCAGCCCCAGCATTTT; CDR3: CASSTDRDKRHQPQHF
V: TRBV28; J: TRBJ1-1; D: -; size: -; DNA: TGTGCCAGCAGTTTATTCGGGGGACTAACTGAAGCTTTCTTT; CDR3: CASSLFGGLTEAFF
V: TRBV6-1; J: TRBJ2-3; D: -; size: -; DNA: TGTGCCAGCAGTGAGTCAGCAGATACGCAGTATTTT; CDR3: CASSESADTQYF
V: TRBV4-2; J: TRBJ2-5; D: -; size: -; DNA: TGTGCCAGCAGCCAGGGCTTCTATGAGACCCAGTACTTC; CDR3: CASSQGFYETQYF
V: TRBV3-1/TRBV3-2; J: TRBJ2-2; D: -; size: many; DNA: TGTGCCAGTGTTGACAGCACCGGGGAGCTGTTTTTT; CDR3: CASVDSTGELFF
V: TRBV7-3; J: TRBJ1-5; D: -; size: -; DNA: TGTGCCAGCAGCTTAAGCAGGGATAGCAATCAGCCCCAGCATTTT; CDR3: CASSLSRDSNQPQHF